One sample yielded the 26 T cell receptor beta chains listed below, sequenced in a study of vaccination and CD4 T cells after COVID-19. The treatment denotes: approximately 9-day PBMC culture with coronavirus spike peptide pools or control peptides (ViraFEST assay). These receptors' antigens are unknown. An Oncomine TCR Beta short-read assay was used to sequence the DNA from cultured CD4+ T cells. Each CDR3 protein gets one entry after TCRdb re-called the PCR reads with MiXCR. The sample has more than 10,000 distinct CDR3 sequences; about 60% are singletons. The sample taken for sequencing was CD4+ T cells from blood, cultured in vitro. The receptors originated from a human donor who had recovered from COVID-19.

CDR3 sequence reads: CASSRTGRSGNTIYF. CDR3 DNA sequence: TGTGCCAGCAGCCGTACAGGGCGCTCTGGAAACACCATATATTTT. The chain joins TRBV7-9 to TRBJ1-3; perhaps TRBD1 as D (6 bases). V was trimmed by 5 bases and J by 0 bases, leaving 11 bases between them. In germline, CDR1 is SEHNR, CDR2 FQNEAQ (reference sequence). This CDR3 comprises 15 residues.

V gene TRBV20-1 combines with J gene TRBJ2-5; possibly TRBD2 for D (6 bases). Germline assignment: CDR1 DFQATT and CDR2 SNEGSKA (reference sequence). The CDR3 spans 11 residues. The CDR3 spells CTGEVKETQYF. The DNA for the CDR3 is TGCACGGGAGAGGTCAAAGAGACCCAGTACTTC.

The chain links TRBV7-8 to TRBJ1-1, with TRBD1 as a possible D gene (6 bases). The CDR3 runs 14 residues. CDR1 and CDR2 from the germline V gene are SGHVS and FQNEAQ. The V end was cut by 5 bases, the J end by 1 base, with 11 bases between. CDR3 nucleotide sequence: TGTGCCAGCAGCGGGGGGCGGGGGAACACTGAAGCTTTCTTT. Protein product: CASSGGRGNTEAFF.

This rearrangement joins TRBV3-1 to TRBJ1-1; 7 bases are a match to TRBD1. The germline V gene encodes CDR1 LGHDT and CDR2 YNNKEL (reference sequence). The CDR3 contains 13 residues. V lost 5 bases, J lost 6 bases, and 6 bases stayed unmatched. CDR3 bases: TGTGCCAGCAGCTTTAGACAGGGCCCTGAAGCTTTCTTT. Amino acid sequence: CASSFRQGPEAFF.

This clonotype was observed a few times. This sequence joins TRBV20-1 and TRBJ1-6; perhaps TRBD1 as D (6 bases). V lost 0 bases to trimming and J lost 3 bases, with 15 bases between them. The CDR3 is 17 residues long. Germline V gene sequence: CDR1 DFQATT, CDR2 SNEGSKA (reference sequence). CDR3 amino acids: CSARDMNREDYNSPLHF. CDR3 DNA sequence: TGCAGTGCTAGAGATATGAACAGGGAAGACTATAATTCACCCCTCCACTTT.

The rearrangement uses TRBV6-1 and TRBJ2-2; D not resolved. V lost 6 bases to trimming and J lost 7 bases, with 9 bases between them. Germline V lookup: CDR1 MNHNS, CDR2 SASEGT. The CDR3 extends over 12 amino acids. The CDR3 DNA reads as TGTGCCAGCAGGGCGGAAGTCGGGGAGCTGTTTTTT. Translation: CASRAEVGELFF.

This clonotype was seen a few times. This chain joins TRBV12-3 or TRBV12-4 and TRBJ1-1, with D uncertain. This CDR3 has 12 residues. The germline V and J ends were trimmed by 4 bases and 8 bases, with 11 bases remaining between them. The CDR3 region is CASSSSRSEAFF. In DNA form, the CDR3 reads TGTGCCAGCAGTTCGTCCCGATCCGAAGCTTTCTTT.

CDR3 nucleotides: TGTGCCAGCAGCAAACTCTCTCACCATAATTCACCCCTCCACTTT. It is translated as CASSKLSHHNSPLHF. This chain connects TRBV21-1 to TRBJ1-6. TRBV21-1 is noted as a pseudogene. CDR3 length: 15 amino acids.

This clonotype was seen more than once but under ten times. This chain links TRBV24-1 with TRBJ1-5; no clear D gene. Trimming took 3 bases from V and 1 from J, leaving 0 bases between them. The CDR3 is 12 residues long. Germline CDR1 and CDR2: KGHDR and SFDVKD. Here the CDR3 reads CATSDSNQPQHF. CDR3 nucleotides: TGTGCCACCAGTGATAGCAATCAGCCCCAGCATTTT.

The chain recombines TRBV7-2 with TRBJ1-4; 7 nucleotides align to TRBD1. The CDR3 runs to 15 residues. The germline V gene encodes CDR1 SGHTA and CDR2 FQGNSA. V lost 1 base to trimming and J lost 3 bases; unmatched junction nucleotides: 2. The CDR3 DNA reads as TGTGCCAGCAGCTTAGATGGGACAGCTAATGAAAAACTGTTTTTT. Translation: CASSLDGTANEKLFF.

CDR3 sequence (DNA): TGTGCCATCAGGGGGACAGGGGGCTACGAGCAGTACTTC. Amino acid sequence: CAIRGTGGYEQYF. V is TRBV10-3 and J is TRBJ2-7, with TRBD1 matching 11 bases. The germline gives CDR1 ENHRY, CDR2 SYGVKD. Trimming cost V 6 bases and J 3 bases; bases outside gene matches: 1. This CDR3 has 13 amino acids.

This chain uses TRBV2 with TRBJ2-7, with D possibly being TRBD1 (6 bases). The CDR3 sequence is 11 residues long. Germline CDR1 and CDR2: SNHLY and FYNNEI. V lost 4 bases, J lost 12 bases, and 13 bases lay in between. The CDR3: CASSATGRVYF. In DNA form, the CDR3 reads TGTGCCAGCAGTGCCACAGGGAGAGTGTACTTC.

V and J are TRBV20-1 and TRBJ2-3; 8 bases map to TRBD2. The length of the CDR3 is 17 residues. Germline loops: CDR1 DFQATT, CDR2 SNEGSKA (reference sequence). With 6 bases clipped from V and 1 base from J, the junction kept 15 bases outside the gene matches. The DNA of the CDR3 is TGCAGTGCCAAGCGGGAGCCCAGCTTTCGAGGCACAGATACGCAGTATTTT. This translates into CSAKREPSFRGTDTQYF.

This clonotype was counted a few times. The V and J genes are TRBV19 and TRBJ1-5; 8 positions match TRBD1. This CDR3 is built from 16 residues. V shed 4 bases and J 2 bases; nucleotides not matched to a gene: 7. Looked up from germline, CDR1 is LNHDA and CDR2 is SQIVND (reference sequence). CDR3 sequence (DNA): TGTGCCAGTAGTACTACAGGGGGACAGGGCAATCAGCCCCAGCATTTT. This translates into CASSTTGGQGNQPQHF.

This chain connects TRBV28 to TRBJ2-5, with TRBD2 identical over 10 bases. V was clipped by 3 bases and J by 2 bases; unmatched bases: 9. The CDR3 covers 17 residues. Per germline, CDR1 MDHEN and CDR2 SYDVKM. Written as DNA, the CDR3 is TGTGCCAGCAGTTTGTCTAGCGGGAGAGGCCGGCAAGAGACCCAGTACTTC. It encodes CASSLSSGRGRQETQYF.

The gene calls are TRBV10-3 and TRBJ2-5; no clear D. Germline V gene data show CDR1 as ENHRY and CDR2 as SYGVKD. Trimming took 3 bases from V and 2 from J, leaving 10 bases between them. This CDR3 has 14 residues. This CDR3 is CAISESLTQETQYF. CDR3 coding DNA: TGTGCCATCAGTGAATCACTAACACAAGAGACCCAGTACTTC.

The genes are TRBV20-1 and TRBJ2-3; D may be TRBD1 (6 bases). The CDR3 runs 13 residues. The germline gives CDR1 DFQATT, CDR2 SNEGSKA (reference sequence). Trimming shortened V by 6 bases and J by 2 bases, and 12 bases separated the two germline ends. CDR3 sequence (DNA): TGCAGTGCGGACAGTTCTATCACAGATACGCAGTATTTT. Protein: CSADSSITDTQYF.

This clonotype showed up just a few times. J is TRBJ1-2 and V is TRBV7-2; weak D call: TRBD1 (5 bases). Germline-derived CDR1 and CDR2 are SGHTA and FQGNSA. CDR3 length: 15 residues. Trimming stripped 5 bases from V and 8 bases from J, with 21 bases between. The CDR3 DNA sequence: TGTGCCAGCAGCAACAGTCTGGGGGAGATATCGGGCTACACCTTC. Translation: CASSNSLGEISGYTF.

This clonotype has just a few counts. The chain employs TRBV27 and TRBJ1-6; TRBD1 matches at 8 bases. This CDR3 has 15 residues. The germline gives CDR1 MNHEY, CDR2 SMNVEV (reference sequence). The V gene end was trimmed by 1 base and the J gene end by 8 bases; junction bases not matched to a gene: 4. In DNA, the CDR3 is TGTGCCAGCAGTTTATACAGGGGGAAGGATTCACCCCTCCACTTT. Its protein is CASSLYRGKDSPLHF.

This chain joins TRBV6-1 and TRBJ1-5, with TRBD1 identical over 7 bases. V shed 4 bases and J 8 bases; nucleotides not matched to a gene: 5. CDR3 length: 13 residues. Germline CDR1 and CDR2: MNHNS and SASEGT. CDR3 amino acids: CASSATGAEPQHF. In DNA, the CDR3 is TGTGCCAGCAGTGCCACAGGGGCTGAGCCCCAGCATTTT.

The genes are TRBV10-3 and TRBJ2-2; a weak D match, TRBD2 (6 bases). V was pared by 6 bases and J by 2 bases, with 10 bases between. This CDR3 is 14 amino acids long. Germline V CDR1 and CDR2: ENHRY, SYGVKD. The DNA of the CDR3 is TGTGCCATCAGGGAGGGCCCAAACACCGGGGAGCTGTTTTTT. Encoded protein: CAIREGPNTGELFF.

V and J are TRBV2 and TRBJ2-5; D gene unclear. Germline V CDR1 and CDR2: SNHLY, FYNNEI. CDR3 length: 11 amino acids. V lost 6 bases and J 5 bases, leaving 7 bases between the germline ends. CDR3 sequence reads: CASRVRETQYF. The CDR3 DNA reads as TGTGCCAGCAGGGTTAGGGAGACCCAGTACTTC.

The chain carries TRBV10-3 and TRBJ2-3, with 8 bases aligning to TRBD2. V trimming: 3 bases; J trimming: 6 bases; junction bases outside the gene matches: 8. Germline V lookup: CDR1 ENHRY, CDR2 SYGVKD. This CDR3 has 15 residues. CDR3 residues: CAISDAGGGSDTQYF. In nucleotides, the CDR3 is TGTGCCATCAGTGATGCGGGAGGAGGGTCCGATACGCAGTATTTT.

The rearrangement links TRBV11-3 to TRBJ1-1; TRBD1 matches 7 bases. Germline assignment: CDR1 SGHNT and CDR2 YENEEA. Trimming cost V 1 base and J 6 bases; bases outside gene matches: 2. This CDR3 spans 13 amino acids. For the CDR3, the DNA is TGTGCCAGCAGCTTAGGAGGGGGCGCTGAAGCTTTCTTT. Encoded protein: CASSLGGGAEAFF. Together with reference TRBV11-3 and TRBJ1-1, the CDR3 gives the full variable domain: EAGVVQSPRYKIIEKKQPVAFWCNPISGHNTLYWYLQNLGQGPELLIRYENEEAVDDSQLPKDRFSAERLKGVDSTLKIQPAELGDSAVYLCASSLGGGAEAFFGQGTRLTVV.

This clonotype occurred a few times. The chain links TRBV6-1 to TRBJ1-2; D not certain. Germline lookup yields CDR1 MNHNS and CDR2 SASEGT. The CDR3 has 12 residues. V was pared by 5 bases and J by 2 bases, with 6 bases between. CDR3 nucleotides: TGTGCCAGCAGTAATCTGAACTATGGCTACACCTTC. It translates to CASSNLNYGYTF.

This sequence joins TRBV20-1 and TRBJ2-5, with 8 bases identical to TRBD1. V was clipped by 5 bases and J by 5 bases; unmatched bases: 13. Germline CDR1 and CDR2: DFQATT and SNEGSKA (reference sequence). CDR3 length: 15 residues. The DNA of the CDR3 is TGCAGTGCTGGACAGGGAGATCGGTCGGCGGAGACCCAGTACTTC. Translating it yields CSAGQGDRSAETQYF.